The 21 T cell receptor beta chains listed next were all sequenced from one sample in a study of radiation and T cells in renal cell carcinoma. Libraries were prepared by immunoSEQ multiplex PCR; TCRdb keeps only in-frame clonotypes and omits some of them. In the table there are roughly 100,000 clones, 82% of which are singletons. Time point reported: baseline pretreatment blood. As for treatment: 15 Gy SBRT to primary tumor, nephrectomy 4 weeks later. Sequences were derived from blood, sampled from a patient whose treatment included radiotherapy and nephrectomy. Source of these receptors: a man in his 60s with renal cell carcinoma.

The chain uses TRBV7-9 and TRBJ2-1; 9 nucleotides line up with TRBD2. CDR1 SEHNR and CDR2 FQNEAQ come from the germline V gene (reference sequence). J lost 6 bases, V lost 5 bases, and 14 bases had no gene match. The CDR3 totals 17 residues. The CDR3 DNA sequence: TGTGCCAGCAGCCCCAGACTTCTAGCGGGGACTGGCAATGAGCAGTTCTTC. The encoded protein is CASSPRLLAGTGNEQFF.

J is TRBJ1-5 and V is TRBV2; D possibly corresponds to TRBD1 (5 bases). The germline gives CDR1 SNHLY, CDR2 FYNNEI. This CDR3 has 13 amino acids. V was pared by 8 bases and J by 2 bases, with 10 bases between. The CDR3 protein is CASGREGNQPQHF. CDR3 in DNA: TGTGCCAGCGGCAGGGAGGGCAATCAGCCCCAGCATTTT.

This clone was seen a handful of times. The V call is TRBV6-1, the J call TRBJ1-1, with 8 nucleotides matching TRBD1. The CDR3 extends over 13 amino acids. The J segment lost 4 bases and the V segment lost 7 bases, leaving 5 bases of the junction unmatched. Germline V gene sequence: CDR1 MNHNS, CDR2 SASEGT. As DNA, the CDR3 is TGTGCCAGCACGAGCACAGGGGGCACTGAAGCTTTCTTT. Its translation is CASTSTGGTEAFF.

The chain is built from TRBV29-1 and TRBJ2-2; D remains unclear. The CDR3 runs 12 residues. V lost 4 bases and J lost 5, with 8 bases in between. Germline V CDR1 and CDR2: SQVTM, ANQGSEA. CDR3 sequence: CSVGPNTGELFF. The CDR3 bases are TGCAGCGTTGGACCAAATACCGGGGAGCTGTTTTTT.

The J gene is TRBJ2-3, the V gene TRBV5-6; D is undetermined. V lost 1 base and J lost 2, with 5 bases in between. Germline V lookup: CDR1 SGHDT, CDR2 YYEEEE. The CDR3 spans 13 residues. Here the CDR3 reads CASSLTVTDTQYF. For the CDR3, the DNA is TGTGCCAGCAGCTTGACAGTCACAGATACGCAGTATTTT.

This clone is judged medium-sized (0.01 to 0.1%). The chain combines TRBV19 with TRBJ2-6, with 12 bases identical to TRBD1. The germline CDR1 and CDR2 sequences are LNHDA and SQIVND (reference sequence). V shed 10 bases and J 2 bases; nucleotides not matched to a gene: 9. This CDR3 is built from 17 residues. CDR3: CATVPGQGAPGANVLTF. CDR3 sequence (DNA): TGTGCCACCGTCCCGGGACAGGGGGCCCCTGGGGCCAACGTCCTGACTTTC.

This chain connects TRBV18 to TRBJ2-5; weak D call: TRBD2 (5 bases). Germline CDR1 is KGHSH and CDR2 is LQKENI. The V gene lost 0 bases and the J gene lost 2 bases, with 10 bases spanning the gap. The CDR3 contains 15 residues. The CDR3 spells CASSPPGGSQETQYF. As DNA, the CDR3 is TGTGCCAGCTCACCACCGGGCGGGTCACAAGAGACCCAGTACTTC.

This chain connects TRBV2 to TRBJ2-2, with D possibly TRBD1 on 5 matching bases. This CDR3 has 16 amino acids. Trimming left V 3 bases short and J 0 bases short, with 11 bases between. Germline V gene sequence: CDR1 SNHLY, CDR2 FYNNEI. This CDR3 reads CASSDLATANTGELFF. DNA of the CDR3: TGTGCCAGCAGTGATTTGGCGACAGCGAACACCGGGGAGCTGTTTTTT.

The chain carries TRBV21-1 and TRBJ2-7; the table assigns TRBD2, which was not confirmed against the DNA. TRBV21-1 is classified as a pseudogene. The CDR3 has 16 residues. The CDR3 region has the DNA TGTGCCAGCAAAAAAAGGCTAGCGGGAAATAGAGACGAGCAGTACTTC. It yields the protein CASKKRLAGNRDEQYF.

The V call is TRBV5-1, the J call TRBJ2-7; 7 bases are a match to TRBD1. The CDR3 is 14 amino acids. CDR1 is SGHRS, CDR2 YFSETQ, per germline. V lost 4 bases and J lost 6; bases outside the gene matches: 10. Here the CDR3 reads CASSVRQGPVEQYF. The CDR3 DNA reads as TGCGCCAGCAGCGTCAGACAGGGCCCGGTCGAGCAGTACTTC. The full variable domain, completed using reference TRBV5-1 and TRBJ2-7, is KAGVTQTPRYLIKTRGQQVTLSCSPISGHRSVSWYQQTPGQGLQFLFEYFSETQRNKGNFPGRFSGRQFSNSRSEMNVSTLELGDSALYLCASSVRQGPVEQYFGPGTRLTVT.

This chain joins TRBV9 and TRBJ2-3; maybe TRBD2 (6 bases). CDR3 size: 15 residues. The germline gives CDR1 SGDLS, CDR2 YYNGEE. V was trimmed by 5 bases and J by 2 bases, leaving 15 bases between them. CDR3 amino acids: CASRRGLAITDTQYF. The CDR3 nucleotides are TGTGCCAGCAGGAGAGGCCTAGCGATCACAGATACGCAGTATTTT.

V gene TRBV5-1 combines with J gene TRBJ2-7, with 11 bases matching TRBD1. The CDR3 loop spans 14 amino acids. The germline CDR1 and CDR2 sequences are SGHRS and YFSETQ. V was clipped by 0 bases and J by 5 bases; unmatched bases: 1. The CDR3 sequence: CASSLEGQGDEQYF. The CDR3, as DNA: TGCGCCAGCAGCTTGGAGGGACAGGGGGACGAGCAGTACTTC. The full variable domain, rest sourced from reference TRBV5-1 and TRBJ2-7, is KAGVTQTPRYLIKTRGQQVTLSCSPISGHRSVSWYQQTPGQGLQFLFEYFSETQRNKGNFPGRFSGRQFSNSRSEMNVSTLELGDSALYLCASSLEGQGDEQYFGPGTRLTVT.

The rearrangement uses TRBV5-4 and TRBJ1-2; D perhaps matches TRBD1 (6 bases). Germline CDR1 reads SGHNT; CDR2 reads YYREEE (reference sequence). The CDR3 length is 14 residues. Trimming took 4 bases from V and 8 from J, leaving 18 bases between them. CDR3 DNA: TGTGCCAGCAGCACAGCACAGGGCCTGGAAGGCTACACCTTC. Translating gives CASSTAQGLEGYTF.

This clone was recorded a few times. The rearrangement links TRBV6-5 to TRBJ2-6; 10 nucleotides agree with TRBD1. The V gene end was trimmed by 5 bases and the J gene end by 13 bases; junction bases not matched to a gene: 5. In germline, CDR1 is MNHEY, CDR2 SVGAGI. The CDR3 sequence is 13 residues long. The CDR3 here is CASSDRGQGVLTF. DNA of the CDR3: TGTGCCAGCAGTGACAGGGGGCAAGGAGTCCTGACTTTC.

J is TRBJ1-3 and V is TRBV2, with D uncertain. V lost 4 bases, J lost 0 bases, and 4 bases lay in between. The CDR3 runs 13 residues. Per the germline V gene, CDR1 is SNHLY and CDR2 is FYNNEI. Written as DNA, the CDR3 is TGTGCCAGCAGTGGGTACTCTGGAAACACCATATATTTT. Translated: CASSGYSGNTIYF.

The V gene is TRBV29-1, the J gene TRBJ2-5, with TRBD1 as a possible D gene (5 bases). The germline V and J ends were trimmed by 8 bases and 6 bases, with 22 bases remaining between them. CDR1 and CDR2 from the germline V gene are SQVTM and ANQGSEA. This CDR3 contains 14 residues. CDR3 sequence reads: CSSTGHPRMQTQYF. The CDR3 DNA reads as TGCAGCTCTACTGGACACCCAAGGATGCAGACCCAGTACTTC.

This clone was counted between two and nine times. The genes are TRBV19 and TRBJ1-2; maybe TRBD1 (5 bases). Trimming pared 7 bases from V and 2 bases from J, leaving 8 bases between. This CDR3 has 12 residues. The V gene's germline CDR1 is LNHDA and CDR2 SQIVND (reference sequence). Here the CDR3 DNA reads TGTGCCAGTAATGAGGGGAACTATGGCTACACCTTC. This translates into CASNEGNYGYTF.

The CDR3 bases are TGTGCCAGCAGTCAGACTGCCCCTTTAGCGGGAGTAGCCTACGAGCAGTACTTC. It is translated as CASSQTAPLAGVAYEQYF. The genes are TRBV27 and TRBJ2-7, with TRBD2 matching over 9 bases. This CDR3 is built from 18 residues. With V trimmed by 5 bases and J by 2 bases, 16 bases remained unmatched. CDR1 is MNHEY and CDR2 is SMNVEV in the germline V gene (reference sequence).

V is TRBV6-5 and J is TRBJ2-5; TRBD2 agrees at 9 bases. This CDR3 is built from 13 residues. Looked up from germline, CDR1 is MNHEY and CDR2 is SVGAGI. The V segment lost 4 bases and the J segment 5 bases; nucleotides outside the gene matches: 2. The CDR3 bases are TGTGCCAGCAGTTTAGCGGGAGTGGAGACCCAGTACTTC. Amino acid sequence: CASSLAGVETQYF.

The chain carries TRBV7-3 and TRBJ2-7, with D unclear. CDR3 length equals 13 residues. Trimming stripped 0 bases from V and 7 bases from J, with 10 bases between. The germline gives CDR1 SGHTA, CDR2 FQGTGA. CDR3 in DNA: TGTGCCAGCAGCTTAACCTGGGCCCGGGAGCAGTACTTC. This encodes CASSLTWAREQYF.

This chain connects TRBV5-6 to TRBJ1-4; no clear D. Looked up from germline, CDR1 is SGHDT and CDR2 is YYEEEE. Trimming cost V 2 bases and J 8 bases, with 10 bases left between them. CDR3 length equals 13 residues. The CDR3 spells CASSFGAGEKLFF. For the CDR3, the DNA is TGTGCCAGCAGCTTTGGTGCGGGGGAAAAACTGTTTTTT. Complete variable domain (other parts from reference TRBV5-6 and TRBJ1-4): DAGVTQSPTHLIKTRGQQVTLRCSPKSGHDTVSWYQQALGQGPQFIFQYYEEEERQRGNFPDRFSGHQFPNYSSELNVNALLLGDSALYLCASSFGAGEKLFFGSGTQLSVL.